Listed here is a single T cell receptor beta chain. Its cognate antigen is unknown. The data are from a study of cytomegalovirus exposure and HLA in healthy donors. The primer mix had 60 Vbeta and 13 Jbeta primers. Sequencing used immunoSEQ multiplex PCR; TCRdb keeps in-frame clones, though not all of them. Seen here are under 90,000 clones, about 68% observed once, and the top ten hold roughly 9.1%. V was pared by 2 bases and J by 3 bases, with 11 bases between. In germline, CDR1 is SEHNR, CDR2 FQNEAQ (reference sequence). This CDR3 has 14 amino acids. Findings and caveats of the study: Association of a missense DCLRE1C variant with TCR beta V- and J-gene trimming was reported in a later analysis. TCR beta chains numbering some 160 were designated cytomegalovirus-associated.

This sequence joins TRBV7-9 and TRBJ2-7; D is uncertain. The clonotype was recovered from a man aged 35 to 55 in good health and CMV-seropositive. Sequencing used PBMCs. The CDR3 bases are TGTGCCAGCAGCTTAAGCAGAGGATACTACGAGCAGTACTTC. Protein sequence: CASSLSRGYYEQYF.